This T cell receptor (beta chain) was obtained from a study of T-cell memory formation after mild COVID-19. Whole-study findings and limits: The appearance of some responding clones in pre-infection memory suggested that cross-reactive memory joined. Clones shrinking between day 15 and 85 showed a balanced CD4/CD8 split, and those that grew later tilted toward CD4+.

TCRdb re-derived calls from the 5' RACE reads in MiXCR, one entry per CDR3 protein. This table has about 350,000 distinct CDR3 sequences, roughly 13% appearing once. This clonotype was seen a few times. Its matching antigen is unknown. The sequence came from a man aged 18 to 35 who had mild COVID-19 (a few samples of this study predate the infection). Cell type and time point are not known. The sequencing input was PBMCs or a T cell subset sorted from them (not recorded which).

CDR3: CASSQGDLRGEGYYGYTF. DNA for the CDR3: TGCGCCAGCAGCCAAGGGGATCTGAGGGGGGAAGGTTACTATGGCTACACCTTC. The chain links TRBV4-1 to TRBJ1-2, with D perhaps TRBD1 (6 bases). V was cut by 1 base and J by 3 bases, with 21 bases left in between. CDR3 length equals 18 residues. The germline CDR1 and CDR2 sequences are MGHRA and YSYEKL.